This TCR beta chain was obtained from a study of OX40 agonist ivuxolimab in advanced cancers. Turning to the study itself: Cohort: around 86% men, mean age about 60, aged about 20 to 90. Whole-study results and caveats: More expanded clones were seen, on average, in CD8+ T cells than in CD4+.

The CDR3 sequence is 15 residues long. The germline V and J ends were trimmed by 0 bases and 2 bases, with 8 bases remaining between them. Germline CDR1 SGHAT, CDR2 FQNNGV. Notes on this clone: As yet, its antigen is unknown.

Sequencing used immunoSEQ multiplex PCR; TCRdb keeps in-frame clones, though not all of them. The sample carries about 90,000 clones, about 89% recorded once. Sequences were derived from CD4+ or CD8+ T cells sorted from blood, sampled in a trial of the OX40 agonist ivuxolimab. The chain couples TRBV11-2 to TRBJ1-5; maybe TRBD1 (5 bases). This clonotype was obtained from an adult with an advanced solid tumor such as melanoma, head and neck, liver or kidney cancer. The CDR3 is CASSLEGLGNQPQHF. The CDR3 region has the DNA TGTGCCAGCAGCTTAGAGGGGCTTGGCAATCAGCCCCAGCATTTT.